Described below is a single TCR beta chain sequence and its context. Antigen specificity is unknown. Other DNA sequences in this sample translate to the same CDR3. This sample was taken from a study of shared clonotypes between healthy human individuals. Notes on the study in general: Blood was the only sampled material, and tissue repertoires likely differ.

Sequenced by immunoSEQ multiplex PCR; TCRdb stores in-frame clones only, minus some. The top ten clones hold about 1.2% of a sample with over 1.4 million clones, roughly 96% of them seen once. The donors, all of them Caucasian adults, lived in Nashville, Tennessee. Trimming removed 2 bases at V and 3 bases at J, with 4 bases between. The germline CDR1 and CDR2 sequences are SEHNR and FQNEAQ (reference sequence). The CDR3 extends over 12 amino acids. The rearrangement uses TRBV7-9 and TRBJ1-1; D remains unclear. The TCR originated in a man younger than 45 in good health. Sequencing was performed on naive CD4+ T cells sorted from blood. The subset was: CD45RA+ positively selected. In DNA form, the CDR3 reads TGTGCCAGCAGCTTACGGGACACTGAAGCTTTCTTT. Its translation is CASSLRDTEAFF.